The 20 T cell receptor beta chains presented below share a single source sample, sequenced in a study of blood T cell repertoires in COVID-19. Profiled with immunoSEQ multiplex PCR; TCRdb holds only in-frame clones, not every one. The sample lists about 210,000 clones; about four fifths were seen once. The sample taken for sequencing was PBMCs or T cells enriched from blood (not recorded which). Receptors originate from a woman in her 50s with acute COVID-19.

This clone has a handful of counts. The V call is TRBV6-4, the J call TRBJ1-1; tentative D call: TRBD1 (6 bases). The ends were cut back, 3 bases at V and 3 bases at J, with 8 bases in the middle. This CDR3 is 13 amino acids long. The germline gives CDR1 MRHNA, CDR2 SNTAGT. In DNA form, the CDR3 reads TGTGCCAGCAGTGAGCACAGGGACACTGAAGCTTTCTTT. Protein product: CASSEHRDTEAFF.

The CDR3 region has the DNA TGTGCCAGCAGTCACTTAGTGGGACAGGGTGAACACGGGGAGCTGTTTTTT. Residues: CASSHLVGQGEHGELFF. The genes are TRBV11-3 and TRBJ2-2, with 9 positions matching TRBD1. Germline V gives CDR1 SGHNT, CDR2 YENEEA. This CDR3 is built from 17 residues. V shed 6 bases, J shed 7 bases, and the junction held 15 bases outside the gene matches. Full variable domain (outside the CDR3, taken from reference TRBV11-3 and TRBJ2-2): EAGVVQSPRYKIIEKKQPVAFWCNPISGHNTLYWYLQNLGQGPELLIRYENEEAVDDSQLPKDRFSAERLKGVDSTLKIQPAELGDSAVYLCASSHLVGQGEHGELFFGEGSRLTVL.

The CDR3 DNA follows: TGTGCCATCAGTGAGTGGCATGGGGGCAGCATGGAAGCTTTCTTT. Translated: CAISEWHGGSMEAFF. The chain carries TRBV10-3 and TRBJ1-1, with a possible D match to TRBD1 (6 bases). Germline V CDR1 and CDR2: ENHRY, SYGVKD. V dropped 1 base and J dropped 8 bases, with 17 bases sitting between them. The CDR3 consists of 15 residues.

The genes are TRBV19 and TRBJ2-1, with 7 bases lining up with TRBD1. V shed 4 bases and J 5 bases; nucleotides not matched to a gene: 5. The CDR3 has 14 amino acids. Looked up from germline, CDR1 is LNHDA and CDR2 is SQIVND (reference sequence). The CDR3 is CASSNRGTNNEQFF. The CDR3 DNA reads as TGTGCCAGTAGTAACAGGGGTACGAACAATGAGCAGTTCTTC.

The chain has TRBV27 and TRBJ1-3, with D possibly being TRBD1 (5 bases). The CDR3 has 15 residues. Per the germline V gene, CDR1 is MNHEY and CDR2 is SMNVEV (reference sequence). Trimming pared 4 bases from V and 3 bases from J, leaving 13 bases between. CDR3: CASSYDQGNGNTIYF. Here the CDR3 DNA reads TGTGCCAGCAGTTATGACCAGGGAAATGGAAACACCATATATTTT.

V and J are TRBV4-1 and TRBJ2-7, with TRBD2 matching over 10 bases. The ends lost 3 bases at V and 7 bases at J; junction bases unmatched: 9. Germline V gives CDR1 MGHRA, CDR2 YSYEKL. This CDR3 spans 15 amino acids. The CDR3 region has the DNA TGCGCCAGCAGCCAGGGAGCGGGAGGGCCGTGGGAGCAGTACTTC. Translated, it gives CASSQGAGGPWEQYF.

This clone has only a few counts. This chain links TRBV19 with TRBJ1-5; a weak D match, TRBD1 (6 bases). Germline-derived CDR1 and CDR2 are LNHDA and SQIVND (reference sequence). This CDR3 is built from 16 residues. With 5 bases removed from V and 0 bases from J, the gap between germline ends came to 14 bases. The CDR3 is CASSAGQRYSNQPQHF. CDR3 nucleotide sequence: TGTGCCAGTAGTGCAGGACAGCGTTATAGCAATCAGCCCCAGCATTTT.

CDR3 nucleotides: TGTGCCAGCAGTGACGCGGGGAGGGGGGCCACCAATGAGCAGTTCTTC. Protein sequence: CASSDAGRGATNEQFF. The rearrangement joins TRBV6-2 or TRBV6-3 to TRBJ2-1, with a tentative D call TRBD2 (7 bases). Trimming removed 5 bases from V and 6 bases from J, with 20 bases in between. Germline values: CDR1 MNHEY, CDR2 SVGEGT. The CDR3 is 16 amino acids.

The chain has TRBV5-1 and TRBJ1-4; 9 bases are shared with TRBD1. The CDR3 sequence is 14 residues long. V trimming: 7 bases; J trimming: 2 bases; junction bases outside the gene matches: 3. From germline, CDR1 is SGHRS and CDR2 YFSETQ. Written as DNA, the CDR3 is TGCGCCAGCCGGGACAGGGAGACTAATGAAAAACTGTTTTTT. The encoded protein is CASRDRETNEKLFF.

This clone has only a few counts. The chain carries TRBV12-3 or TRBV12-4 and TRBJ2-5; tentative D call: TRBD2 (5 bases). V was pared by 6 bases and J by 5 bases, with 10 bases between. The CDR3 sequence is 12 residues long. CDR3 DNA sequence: TGTGCCAGCAGCCGACGAGGGGAGACCCAGTACTTC. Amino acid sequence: CASSRRGETQYF.

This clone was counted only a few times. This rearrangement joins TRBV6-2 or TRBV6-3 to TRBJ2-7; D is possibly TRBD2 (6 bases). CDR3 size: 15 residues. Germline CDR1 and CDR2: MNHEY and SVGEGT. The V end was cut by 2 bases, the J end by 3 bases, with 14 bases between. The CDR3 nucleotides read TGTGCCAGCAGTTACGAAAGGACTACTTACTACGAGCAGTACTTC. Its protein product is CASSYERTTYYEQYF.

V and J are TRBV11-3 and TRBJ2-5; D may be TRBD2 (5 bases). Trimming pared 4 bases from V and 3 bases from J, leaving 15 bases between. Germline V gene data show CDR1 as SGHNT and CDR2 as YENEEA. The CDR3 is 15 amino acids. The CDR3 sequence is CASSSLRGREETQYF. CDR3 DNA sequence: TGTGCCAGCAGCTCCCTTCGGGGTAGGGAAGAGACCCAGTACTTC.

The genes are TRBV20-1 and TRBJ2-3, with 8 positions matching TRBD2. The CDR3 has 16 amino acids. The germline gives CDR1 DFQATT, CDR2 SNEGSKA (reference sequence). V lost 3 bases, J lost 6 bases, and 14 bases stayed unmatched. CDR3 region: CSASPSRGTSRDTQYF. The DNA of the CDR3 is TGCAGTGCTAGTCCCTCTCGCGGGACTAGTCGCGATACGCAGTATTTT.

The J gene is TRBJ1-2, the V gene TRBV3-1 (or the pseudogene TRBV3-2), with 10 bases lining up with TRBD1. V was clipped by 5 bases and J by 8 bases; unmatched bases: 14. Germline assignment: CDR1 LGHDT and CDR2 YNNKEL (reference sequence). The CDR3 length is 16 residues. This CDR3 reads CASSWDRGRPHEGYTF. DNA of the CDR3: TGTGCCAGCAGCTGGGACAGGGGTCGCCCACATGAAGGCTACACCTTC.

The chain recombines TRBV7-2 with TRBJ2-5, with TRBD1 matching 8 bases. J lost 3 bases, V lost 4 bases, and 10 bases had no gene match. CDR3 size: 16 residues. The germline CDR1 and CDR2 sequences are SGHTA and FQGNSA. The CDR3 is CASSSASGTGKETQYF. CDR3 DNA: TGTGCCAGCAGCTCGGCCTCCGGGACAGGAAAAGAGACCCAGTACTTC.

DNA for the CDR3: TGTGCCAGCTCAGTACAGGGGGATGAAAAACTGTTTTTT. Protein: CASSVQGDEKLFF. The chain is built from TRBV18 and TRBJ1-4, with 8 bases that match TRBD1. Germline V gene data show CDR1 as KGHSH and CDR2 as LQKENI. V lost 5 bases and J lost 6; bases outside the gene matches: 2. The CDR3 length is 13 residues.

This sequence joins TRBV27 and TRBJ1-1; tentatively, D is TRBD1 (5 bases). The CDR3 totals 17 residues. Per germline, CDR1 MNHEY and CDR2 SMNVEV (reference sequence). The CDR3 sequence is CLLSDSNNLILNTEAFF. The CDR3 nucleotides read TGTCTGCTTTCAGACAGCAACAACCTTATCCTGAACACTGAAGCTTTCTTT.

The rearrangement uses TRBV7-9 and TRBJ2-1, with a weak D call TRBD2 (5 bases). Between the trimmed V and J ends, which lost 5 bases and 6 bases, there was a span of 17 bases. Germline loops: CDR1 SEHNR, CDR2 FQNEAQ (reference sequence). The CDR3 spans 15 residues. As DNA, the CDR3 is TGTGCCAGCAGCCCGCCCGGGATCGAGGGCAATGAGCAGTTCTTC. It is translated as CASSPPGIEGNEQFF.

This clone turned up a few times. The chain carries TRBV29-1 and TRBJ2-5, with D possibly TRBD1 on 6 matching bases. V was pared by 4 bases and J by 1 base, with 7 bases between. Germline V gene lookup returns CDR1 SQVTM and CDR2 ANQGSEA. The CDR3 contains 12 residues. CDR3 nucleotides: TGCAGCGTTGGACAGGTCCAAGAGACCCAGTACTTC. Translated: CSVGQVQETQYF.

The CDR3 nucleotides read TGTGCCACCAGCAGGGGGGGGGACATAGCCTCTGAAGCTTTCTTT. Its translation: CATSRGGDIASEAFF. The chain combines TRBV15 with TRBJ1-1, with D maybe TRBD1 (6 bases). V lost 3 bases and J lost 6, with 17 bases in between. In germline, CDR1 is LNHNV, CDR2 YYDKDF (reference sequence). The CDR3 length is 15 residues.